This T cell receptor beta chain was captured in a study of blood T cell repertoires in COVID-19. TCRdb's table, derived via immunoSEQ multiplex PCR, lists solely in-frame clones and lacks some. The sample holds about 480,000 clones, 75% to 90% seen once. V dropped 3 bases and J dropped 2 bases, with 17 bases sitting between them. CDR1 and CDR2 (germline): MNHNS, SASEGT. The CDR3 totals 17 residues. This clonotype was obtained from a woman aged 55-69 years who had recovered from COVID-19. Sequencing input: PBMCs or T cells enriched from blood (not recorded which). The V call is TRBV6-1, the J call TRBJ1-5; weak D call: TRBD1 (6 bases). The CDR3 coding sequence is TGTGCCAGCAGTGATAGGACAGACTCCTTTGGCAATCAGCCCCAGCATTTT. As protein: CASSDRTDSFGNQPQHF.